Below, 17 T cell receptor beta chains from the same sample are listed, as sequenced in a study of T cells in Graves' hyperthyroidism and ophthalmopathy. RNA transcripts were the template for amplifying TCR beta CDR3 regions. In the first-round RT-PCR of the TCR CDR3, the HTBI primer set was used. TCRdb fed the multiplex PCR reads into MiXCR, producing one record per CDR3 protein. The data contain around 340,000 distinct CDR3 sequences, approximately 13% of them seen just once; the ten biggest clones take up approximately 23%. The material sequenced was blood. The source is a woman aged 25-40 years with Graves' hyperthyroidism.

This clonotype showed up many times. The CDR3 bases are TGTGCCAGCAGCAAAGGGGGGACTAGCGGGAACGGGGAGCTGTTTTTT. Its protein is CASSKGGTSGNGELFF. The rearrangement links TRBV7-3 to TRBJ2-2, with 13 bases fitting TRBD2. Trimming removed 5 bases from V and 7 bases from J; junction bases left unmatched: 7. Germline V gives CDR1 SGHTA, CDR2 FQGTGA. This CDR3 has 16 residues.

This clonotype was detected ten times or more. The CDR3 spells CASSLPGAGGSNEQFF. The DNA of the CDR3 is TGTGCCAGCAGCCTCCCCGGAGCGGGAGGGTCCAATGAGCAGTTCTTC. The chain uses TRBV7-9 and TRBJ2-1; 10 nucleotides align to TRBD2. The junction had 10 bases not matched to a gene; V was cut back by 5 bases and J by 6 bases. Germline V gives CDR1 SEHNR, CDR2 FQNEAQ (reference sequence). The CDR3 spans 16 residues.

This clonotype came up a few times. The V gene is TRBV12-3 or TRBV12-4, the J gene TRBJ2-4; tentative D call: TRBD2 (5 bases). CDR3 length: 16 residues. V dropped 7 bases and J dropped 3 bases, with 19 bases sitting between them. DNA of the CDR3: TGTGCCAGCACTCCGGACTCTGTAGGCGGCAAAAACATTCAGTACTTC. Its translation is CASTPDSVGGKNIQYF.

This sequence joins TRBV4-1 and TRBJ1-2; unclear D gene. V lost 0 bases and J 8 bases, leaving 10 bases between the germline ends. There are 13 residues in the CDR3. Germline V gene lookup returns CDR1 MGHRA and CDR2 YSYEKL. Written as DNA, the CDR3 is TGCGCCAGCAGCCAAGAAAGACTTCGGGGCTACACCTTC. It yields the protein CASSQERLRGYTF.

At least ten counts were recorded for this clonotype. CDR3 nucleotide sequence: TGCAGTGCTAGGGGGACTAGCGGGAATTACGAGCAGTACTTC. This gives the protein CSARGTSGNYEQYF. This chain connects TRBV20-1 to TRBJ2-7; 13 positions agree with TRBD2. Germline trimming cut 3 bases from V and 4 bases from J; bases unmatched to any gene: 3. This CDR3 contains 14 residues. Germline assignment: CDR1 DFQATT and CDR2 SNEGSKA (reference sequence).

V gene TRBV4-2 combines with J gene TRBJ2-7; perhaps TRBD2 as D (5 bases). V shed 6 bases and J shed 6 bases, with 18 bases lying between them. The CDR3 extends over 14 amino acids. From germline, CDR1 is LGHNA and CDR2 YNFKEQ. DNA of the CDR3: TGTGCCAGCAGTCTAGCTCTTCCTTGGGGCGAGCAGTACTTC. Encoded protein: CASSLALPWGEQYF.

This clonotype has a count of ten or more. V is TRBV6-1 and J is TRBJ2-7, with a tentative D call TRBD1 (5 bases). The CDR3 runs to 15 residues. CDR1 MNHNS and CDR2 SASEGT come from the germline V gene. Trimming took off 5 bases at V and 2 bases at J, with 16 bases between the two ends. The CDR3 is CASSSIQGKAYEQYF. The CDR3 bases are TGTGCCAGCAGTTCTATCCAGGGCAAAGCCTACGAGCAGTACTTC.

This clonotype was found many times. The chain uses TRBV7-2 and TRBJ1-4; tentative D call: TRBD1 (6 bases). There are 15 residues in the CDR3. The ends were cut back, 3 bases at V and 7 bases at J, with 15 bases in the middle. CDR1 SGHTA and CDR2 FQGNSA come from the germline V gene. The CDR3 region is CASSFQGLEGEKLFF. CDR3 bases: TGTGCCAGCAGCTTCCAGGGGCTGGAAGGTGAAAAACTGTTTTTT.

This clonotype was recorded a few times. This CDR3 is CASSHTTENTEAFF. CDR3 nucleotides: TGTGCCAGCAGCCATACCACGGAGAACACTGAAGCTTTCTTT. This sequence joins TRBV7-9 and TRBJ1-1; no firm D call. Germline V gene sequence: CDR1 SEHNR, CDR2 FQNEAQ (reference sequence). The CDR3 sequence is 14 residues long. The germline V and J ends were trimmed by 5 bases and 1 base, with 11 bases remaining between them.

This clonotype was detected a few times. The chain has TRBV27 and TRBJ2-1; either TRBD1 or TRBD2 may supply D (5 bases each). The length of the CDR3 is 16 residues. Germline loops: CDR1 MNHEY, CDR2 SMNVEV (reference sequence). V was clipped by 8 bases and J by 4 bases, with 21 bases between them. CDR3 sequence (DNA): TGTGCCAGCTCCCTGGCCCCCGGGACGCTTTACAATGAGCAGTTCTTC. Encoded protein: CASSLAPGTLYNEQFF.

This clonotype is a singleton in its sample. The chain is built from TRBV9 and TRBJ2-1, with D possibly called TRBD1 or TRBD2 (5 bases each). This CDR3 contains 16 residues. Germline assignment: CDR1 SGDLS and CDR2 YYNGEE. Trimming shortened V by 3 bases and J by 8 bases, and 21 bases separated the two germline ends. CDR3: CASSAEGGAKGDEQFF. The DNA of the CDR3 is TGTGCCAGCAGCGCCGAAGGAGGCGCCAAAGGGGATGAGCAGTTCTTC.

This clonotype was detected ten times or more. The chain has TRBV7-3 and TRBJ2-3; D remains ambiguous. Trimming took 3 bases from V and 4 from J, leaving 8 bases between them. Germline V CDR1 and CDR2: SGHTA, FQGTGA. The CDR3 extends over 13 amino acids. The CDR3 DNA is TGTGCCAGCAGCTTTAGTTTTTCAGATACGCAGTATTTT. As protein: CASSFSFSDTQYF.

This clonotype was found a few times. This chain links TRBV25-1 with TRBJ2-1; the match to TRBD2 covers 8 bases. The CDR3 consists of 14 residues. Germline V CDR1 and CDR2: MGHDK, SYGVNS. Unmatched junction bases numbered 8, after V lost 0 bases and J lost 13 bases. Here the CDR3 reads CASSEYGSGIEQFF. CDR3 coding DNA: TGTGCCAGCAGTGAATACGGTAGCGGGATAGAACAGTTCTTC.

This clonotype was picked up a small number of times. The V call is TRBV12-3 or TRBV12-4, the J call TRBJ2-1; possibly TRBD2 for D (5 bases). V lost 3 bases and J lost 4, with 13 bases in between. The CDR3 contains 15 residues. Here the CDR3 reads CASSFPPGVYNEQFF. In DNA form, the CDR3 reads TGTGCCAGCAGTTTTCCCCCCGGGGTTTACAATGAGCAGTTCTTC.

This clonotype has more than one count but fewer than ten. V gene TRBV10-3 combines with J gene TRBJ1-1; tentatively, D is TRBD1 (5 bases). This CDR3 has 12 residues. Trimming left V 6 bases short and J 6 bases short, with 11 bases between. Germline V gives CDR1 ENHRY, CDR2 SYGVKD. The CDR3 nucleotides read TGTGCCATCAGGGGCCAGGGCTCTGAAGCTTTCTTT. The encoded protein is CAIRGQGSEAFF.

The chain links TRBV9 to TRBJ2-1, with D possibly being TRBD1 (5 bases). There are 15 residues in the CDR3. Germline V gives CDR1 SGDLS, CDR2 YYNGEE. In DNA, the CDR3 is TGTGCAGCTCGTCCAGGGTACCCAACCGGTGATGAGCAGTTCTTC. Translation gives CAARPGYPTGDEQFF. The full variable domain, with the rest looked up from reference TRBV9 and TRBJ2-1, is DSGVTQTPKHLITATGQRVTLRCSPRSGDLSVYWYQQSLDQGLQFLIQYYNGEERAKGNILERFSAQQFPDLHSELNLSSLELGDSALYFCAARPGYPTGDEQFFGPGTRLTVL.

V and J are TRBV18 and TRBJ1-1, with D possibly matching TRBD1 (6 bases). Trimming took off 2 bases at V and 2 bases at J, with 12 bases between the two ends. CDR3 size: 15 residues. Looked up from germline, CDR1 is KGHSH and CDR2 is LQKENI. The CDR3 bases are TGTGCCAGCTCACCAACTGAGGGGGGCAACACTGAAGCTTTCTTT. It is translated as CASSPTEGGNTEAFF.